This TCR beta chain stems from a study of response to subunit inactivated influenza vaccine. Study-wide findings and caveats: Only a handful of new T cells, the authors suggested, are recruited with each seasonal influenza vaccination.

TCRdb re-called the RT-PCR reads through MiXCR, storing one row per CDR3 protein. This table has some 160,000 distinct CDR3 sequences, approximately 11% appearing once. Germline CDR1 reads SGHAT; CDR2 reads FQNNGV. With 5 bases removed from V and 1 base from J, the gap between germline ends came to 18 bases. This CDR3 is built from 16 residues. The table lists this clonotype with a count of one. Its antigen remains unidentified. This sequence was found in a man aged 50 to 60 who received an inactivated influenza vaccine. This sample comprised non-naive T cells sorted from PBMCs, obtained roughly 6 weeks after vaccination. V is TRBV11-2 and J is TRBJ2-7; D is ambiguous. The CDR3 DNA is TGTGCCAGCAGCCAGAGCTCGGGTGTGCCATCCTACGAGCAGTACTTC. This codes for CASSQSSGVPSYEQYF. Based on the CDR3 plus reference TRBV11-2 and TRBJ2-7, the full variable domain is EAGVAQSPRYKIIEKRQSVAFWCNPISGHATLYWYQQILGQGPKLLIQFQNNGVVDDSQLPKDRFSAERLKGVDSTLKIQPAKLEDSAVYLCASSQSSGVPSYEQYFGPGTRLTVT.